Following are 3 T cell receptor beta chains from one sample sequenced in a study of blood T cell repertoires in COVID-19. Profiled with immunoSEQ multiplex PCR; TCRdb holds only in-frame clones, not every one. The table has a few hundred thousand clones, around 87% seen once. The specimen sequenced was peripheral blood. These receptors all stem from a woman aged 45-59 years who had recovered from COVID-19.

The rearrangement joins TRBV9 to TRBJ2-3; maybe TRBD2 (6 bases). CDR1 is SGDLS and CDR2 is YYNGEE in the germline V gene. The CDR3 runs to 13 residues. V lost 5 bases and J lost 4, with 11 bases in between. The CDR3 DNA reads TGTGCCAGCAGGGGAGGTAGTGCAGATACGCAGTATTTT. Translating gives CASRGGSADTQYF. Supplemented by reference TRBV9 and TRBJ2-3, the full variable domain reads DSGVTQTPKHLITATGQRVTLRCSPRSGDLSVYWYQQSLDQGLQFLIQYYNGEERAKGNILERFSAQQFPDLHSELNLSSLELGDSALYFCASRGGSADTQYFGPGTRLTVL.

CDR3 loop: CASSPPFLTGGPTDTQYF. CDR3 nucleotide sequence: TGTGCCAGCTCACCACCGTTTTTAACGGGAGGACCCACAGATACGCAGTATTTT. The chain has TRBV18 and TRBJ2-3; 7 nucleotides match TRBD2. V trimming: 0 bases; J trimming: 2 bases; junction bases outside the gene matches: 11. Germline V gene sequence: CDR1 KGHSH, CDR2 LQKENI. CDR3 length equals 18 residues.

V usage is TRBV30 and J usage is TRBJ1-2; D not resolved. Germline lookup yields CDR1 GTSNPN and CDR2 SVGIG (reference sequence). The CDR3 extends over 14 amino acids. V lost 0 bases and J lost 5, with 13 bases in between. This CDR3 reads CAWSVPSAGYGYTF. The CDR3 bases are TGTGCCTGGAGTGTACCCTCAGCGGGATATGGCTACACCTTC.